The 21 T cell receptor beta chains listed next were all sequenced from one sample in a study of chemoradiotherapy in HPV16-positive cancers (dated by TCRdb to between 2020 and 2023). To prepare the library, the immunoSEQ multiplex PCR assay was applied. In TCRdb, the immuneACCESS table is reduced to in-frame sequences with V and J assigned. These tables do not hold every clone; where another copy was compared, an unresolved V gene accounts for under half, and the others remain unexplained. This sample has about 12,000 clones in its table, and 90% of those were observed once. Approximately 2.6% of the sample rests with the top ten. This material was acquired from a patient who underwent chemoradiotherapy. These receptors were taken from a human donor with HPV-associated anogenital cancer.

The chain couples TRBV19 to TRBJ1-2; TRBD1 aligns across 9 bases. CDR3 length: 13 residues. V trimming: 9 bases; J trimming: 11 bases; junction bases outside the gene matches: 13. Germline lookup yields CDR1 LNHDA and CDR2 SQIVND (reference sequence). In DNA form, the CDR3 reads TGTGCCAGCGTGGGGGAGGACAGGGGAAGATACACCTTC. Protein: CASVGEDRGRYTF.

CDR3 sequence (DNA): TGCGCCAGCAGCTTGGGGGTAGCGGGGCCCTACGAGCAGTACTTC. Translation gives CASSLGVAGPYEQYF. This chain links TRBV5-1 with TRBJ2-7, with 8 bases that match TRBD2. From germline, CDR1 is SGHRS and CDR2 YFSETQ. With V trimmed by 0 bases and J by 2 bases, 4 bases remained unmatched. There are 15 residues in the CDR3.

The chain carries TRBV11-3 and TRBJ2-5; 9 nucleotides line up with TRBD2. Germline loops: CDR1 SGHNT, CDR2 YENEEA. CDR3 length: 15 amino acids. J lost 4 bases, V lost 5 bases, and 8 bases had no gene match. Here the CDR3 DNA reads TGTGCCAGCAGCCTGCTAGCGGGGCCCCTAGAGACCCAGTACTTC. This codes for CASSLLAGPLETQYF.

The genes are TRBV25-1 and TRBJ2-7; 8 nucleotides agree with TRBD1. CDR1 is MGHDK, CDR2 SYGVNS, per germline. The CDR3 runs to 16 residues. Trimming cost V 2 bases and J 7 bases; bases outside gene matches: 13. The CDR3 DNA is TGTGCCAGCAGTGAAGACAGGGGCGCCTCGTTTTGGGAGCAGTACTTC. The encoded protein is CASSEDRGASFWEQYF.

The V gene is TRBV7-8, the J gene TRBJ2-1, with D perhaps TRBD1 or TRBD2 (5 bases each). V lost 0 bases to trimming and J lost 12 bases, with 15 bases between them. Looked up from germline, CDR1 is SGHVS and CDR2 is FQNEAQ. The CDR3 is 14 residues long. CDR3 DNA sequence: TGTGCCAGCAGCTTAGCGGGGGACGGGACGGGGCAGTTCTTC. Amino acid sequence: CASSLAGDGTGQFF.

The chain combines TRBV12-5 with TRBJ2-7; D is possibly TRBD2 (6 bases). CDR1 LGHNT and CDR2 FRNRAP come from the germline V gene. CDR3 length: 13 amino acids. V lost 9 bases and J 0 bases, leaving 12 bases between the germline ends. The CDR3 DNA sequence: TGTGCTAGCCGGGAGACGAGCTCCTACGAGCAGTACTTC. Protein product: CASRETSSYEQYF. The variable domain in full, completed from reference TRBV12-5 and TRBJ2-7, reads DARVTQTPRHKVTEMGQEVTMRCQPILGHNTVFWYRQTMMQGLELLAYFRNRAPLDDSGMPKDRFSAEMPDATLATLKIQPSEPRDSAVYFCASRETSSYEQYFGPGTRLTVT.

The chain links TRBV11-2 to TRBJ1-2; 7 bases align to TRBD1. V was clipped by 3 bases and J by 0 bases; unmatched bases: 4. Germline V gives CDR1 SGHAT, CDR2 FQNNGV. The CDR3 is made up of 15 amino acids. The CDR3 here is CASSFDRVSNYGYTF. The CDR3 region has the DNA TGTGCCAGCAGCTTCGACAGGGTTTCTAACTATGGCTACACCTTC. Using reference TRBV11-2 and TRBJ1-2 for the parts outside the CDR3, the full variable domain is EAGVAQSPRYKIIEKRQSVAFWCNPISGHATLYWYQQILGQGPKLLIQFQNNGVVDDSQLPKDRFSAERLKGVDSTLKIQPAKLEDSAVYLCASSFDRVSNYGYTFGSGTRLTVV.

V gene TRBV5-1 combines with J gene TRBJ1-1; D unresolved. The CDR3 runs to 15 residues. CDR1 is SGHRS and CDR2 is YFSETQ in the germline V gene. V lost 4 bases, J lost 0 bases, and 13 bases lay in between. CDR3 DNA: TGCGCCAGCAGCCCGGGAGGCAACATGAACACTGAAGCTTTCTTT. Translated, it gives CASSPGGNMNTEAFF.

V usage is TRBV9 and J usage is TRBJ2-7; D uncertain. The CDR3 sequence is 13 residues long. Germline CDR1 SGDLS, CDR2 YYNGEE. With 4 bases removed from V and 6 bases from J, the gap between germline ends came to 14 bases. The CDR3 nucleotides are TGTGCCAGCAGCTCTCGTTGGCCACCCGAGCAGTACTTC. Translated: CASSSRWPPEQYF.

The count of this clone is one. This chain links TRBV6-6 with TRBJ1-4; TRBD1 might be the D (6 bases). The CDR3 is 13 residues long. Germline values: CDR1 MNHNY, CDR2 SVGAGI (reference sequence). V lost 8 bases and J 7 bases, leaving 14 bases between the germline ends. This CDR3 is CASGTQGGEKLFF. In DNA form, the CDR3 reads TGTGCCAGCGGGACACAGGGAGGTGAAAAACTGTTTTTT.

V gene TRBV7-9 combines with J gene TRBJ1-2, with unresolved D. V was pared by 1 base and J by 4 bases, with 10 bases between. This CDR3 is 14 amino acids long. Germline lookup yields CDR1 SEHNR and CDR2 FQNEAQ (reference sequence). This chain's CDR3 is CASSLDSLGYGYTF. The CDR3 DNA follows: TGTGCCAGCAGCTTAGACAGCCTTGGCTATGGCTACACCTTC.

This clone was observed a single time. This chain uses TRBV5-1 with TRBJ1-2; 7 bases fit TRBD1. CDR3 length equals 14 residues. Trimming at V came to 4 bases and at J to 4 bases, leaving 7 bases not matched to a gene. Germline loops: CDR1 SGHRS, CDR2 YFSETQ. CDR3 protein: CASSTGTEIYGYTF. The CDR3 DNA follows: TGCGCCAGCAGCACCGGGACAGAAATCTATGGCTACACCTTC.

V gene TRBV27 combines with J gene TRBJ1-5; no clear D. The V gene's germline CDR1 is MNHEY and CDR2 SMNVEV (reference sequence). V was trimmed by 3 bases and J by 0 bases, leaving 15 bases between them. CDR3 length: 17 amino acids. The CDR3 region has the DNA TGTGCCAGCAGTTTCAAAGGTCCAGCCTATAGCAATCAGCCCCAGCATTTT. This encodes CASSFKGPAYSNQPQHF.

CDR3 residues: CASSSDVTSTDTQYF. The CDR3 coding sequence is TGCGCCAGCAGCTCGGACGTGACTAGCACAGATACGCAGTATTTT. The V gene is TRBV5-1, the J gene TRBJ2-3; D gene uncertain. V was cut by 3 bases and J by 0 bases, with 11 bases left in between. The CDR3 length is 15 residues. In germline, CDR1 is SGHRS, CDR2 YFSETQ. Filled out from reference TRBV5-1 and TRBJ2-3, the complete variable domain reads KAGVTQTPRYLIKTRGQQVTLSCSPISGHRSVSWYQQTPGQGLQFLFEYFSETQRNKGNFPGRFSGRQFSNSRSEMNVSTLELGDSALYLCASSSDVTSTDTQYFGPGTRLTVL.

The chain combines TRBV11-2 with TRBJ2-7; 13 nucleotides agree with TRBD2. The CDR3 has 17 amino acids. With V trimmed by 3 bases and J by 0 bases, 5 bases remained unmatched. The germline V gene encodes CDR1 SGHAT and CDR2 FQNNGV. Written as DNA, the CDR3 is TGTGCCAGCAGCTTCGGGACTAGCGGGGTCAGCTCCTACGAGCAGTACTTC. Its translation is CASSFGTSGVSSYEQYF.

The V gene is TRBV5-8, the J gene TRBJ2-3; D is possibly TRBD2 (5 bases). The V gene's germline CDR1 is SGHTS and CDR2 YDEGEE. The CDR3 is 14 residues long. V shed 6 bases and J shed 5 bases, with 16 bases lying between them. The CDR3 nucleotides are TGTGCCAGCACCCACCGACCCGCGGGAGATACGCAGTATTTT. Translating it yields CASTHRPAGDTQYF.

This rearrangement joins TRBV25-1 to TRBJ2-5; D is possibly TRBD1 (6 bases). CDR1 MGHDK and CDR2 SYGVNS come from the germline V gene. V was cut by 1 base and J by 2 bases, with 17 bases left in between. This CDR3 contains 17 residues. The CDR3 spells CASSEFGRDTVQETQYF. The CDR3 DNA is TGTGCCAGCAGTGAATTTGGCCGGGACACAGTACAAGAGACCCAGTACTTC.

V is TRBV4-1 and J is TRBJ1-2; 11 bases align to TRBD1. With V trimmed by 4 bases and J by 4 bases, 8 bases remained unmatched. The CDR3 is made up of 16 amino acids. The germline CDR1 and CDR2 sequences are MGHRA and YSYEKL. The CDR3 nucleotides are TGCGCCAGCAGCCTCACCCCCGGGACAGGGGGCTATGGCTACACCTTC. Protein: CASSLTPGTGGYGYTF.

This clone was recorded only once. The V call is TRBV19, the J call TRBJ1-5, with a possible D match to TRBD1 (5 bases). Germline assignment: CDR1 LNHDA and CDR2 SQIVND (reference sequence). The CDR3 contains 15 residues. V was cut by 3 bases and J by 3 bases, with 12 bases left in between. DNA for the CDR3: TGTGCCAGTAGTATCGGTAGGGGACCCAATCAGCCCCAGCATTTT. This codes for CASSIGRGPNQPQHF.

The CDR3 DNA reads TGTGCCAGCAGTGACCCCCGGGCGGGGTACAATGAGCAGTTCTTC. Amino acids: CASSDPRAGYNEQFF. The chain is built from TRBV25-1 and TRBJ2-1, with D possibly TRBD2 on 6 matching bases. This CDR3 region has 15 residues. Trimming stripped 3 bases from V and 4 bases from J, with 13 bases between. CDR1 and CDR2 (germline): MGHDK, SYGVNS.

The V and J genes are TRBV15 and TRBJ1-4; unclear D gene. The CDR3 totals 14 residues. Germline V CDR1 and CDR2: LNHNV, YYDKDF (reference sequence). V lost 0 bases to trimming and J lost 8 bases, with 10 bases between them. This chain's CDR3 is CATSRDTGWEKLFF. The CDR3 DNA reads as TGTGCCACCAGCAGAGATACGGGCTGGGAAAAACTGTTTTTT. Supplemented by reference TRBV15 and TRBJ1-4, the full variable domain reads DAMVIQNPRYQVTQFGKPVTLSCSQTLNHNVMYWYQQKSSQAPKLLFHYYDKDFNNEADTPDNFQSRRPNTSFCFLDIRSPGLGDTAMYLCATSRDTGWEKLFFGSGTQLSVL.